This TCR beta chain was obtained from a study of T-cell memory formation after mild COVID-19. The sample holds a few counts of this clonotype. TCR alpha and TCR beta cDNA libraries carrying sample barcodes and UMIs came from 5'RACE with constant-segment primers. One entry per CDR3 protein, called by TCRdb with MiXCR from the 5' RACE reads. The sample carries about 320,000 distinct CDR3 sequences, 14% recorded once. The CDR3 is made up of 18 amino acids. Germline V gene sequence: CDR1 SGDLS, CDR2 YYNGEE. The ends were cut back, 4 bases at V and 1 base at J, with 24 bases in the middle. The sequence came from a man aged 18 to 29 who had mild COVID-19 (a few samples of this study predate the infection). Cell type and time point are not known. What was sequenced was PBMCs or a T cell subset sorted from them (not recorded which). This sequence joins TRBV9 and TRBJ2-7; maybe TRBD2 (5 bases). The CDR3 loop is CASSPRRHWRVISYEQYF. In DNA form, the CDR3 reads TGTGCCAGCAGCCCCCGCCGCCATTGGCGGGTGATTTCCTACGAGCAGTACTTC. Based on the CDR3 plus reference TRBV9 and TRBJ2-7, the full variable domain is DSGVTQTPKHLITATGQRVTLRCSPRSGDLSVYWYQQSLDQGLQFLIQYYNGEERAKGNILERFSAQQFPDLHSELNLSSLELGDSALYFCASSPRRHWRVISYEQYFGPGTRLTVT.